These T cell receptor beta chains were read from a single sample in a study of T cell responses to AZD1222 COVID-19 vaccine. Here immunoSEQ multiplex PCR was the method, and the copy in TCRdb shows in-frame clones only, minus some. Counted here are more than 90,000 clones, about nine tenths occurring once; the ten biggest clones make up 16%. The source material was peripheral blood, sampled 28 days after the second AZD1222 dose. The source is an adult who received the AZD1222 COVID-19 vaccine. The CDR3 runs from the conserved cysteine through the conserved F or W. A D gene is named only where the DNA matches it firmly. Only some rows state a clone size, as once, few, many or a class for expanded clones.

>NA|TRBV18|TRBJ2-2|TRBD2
CASSPPSSGRGTGELFF
TGTGCCAGCTCACCCCCCTCAAGCGGGAGGGGCACCGGGGAGCTGTTTTTT
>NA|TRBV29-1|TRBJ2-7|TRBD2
CSYNRLAGVSYEQYF
TGCAGCTATAACCGACTAGCGGGAGTAAGCTACGAGCAGTACTTC
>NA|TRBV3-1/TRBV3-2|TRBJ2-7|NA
CASSQVVRGARQYF
TGTGCCAGCAGCCAAGTCGTCAGGGGGGCTCGGCAGTACTTC
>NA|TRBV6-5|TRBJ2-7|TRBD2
CASRGTRVSFEQYF
TGTGCCAGCAGAGGGACTAGGGTTAGCTTCGAGCAGTACTTC
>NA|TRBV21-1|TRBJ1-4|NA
CASSKTWDRTNEKLFF
TGTGCCAGCAGCAAAACCTGGGACAGAACTAATGAAAAACTGTTTTTT
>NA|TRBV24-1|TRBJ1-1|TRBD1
CATSDYPGTGGTEAFF
TGTGCCACCAGTGATTACCCAGGGACAGGGGGCACTGAAGCTTTCTTT
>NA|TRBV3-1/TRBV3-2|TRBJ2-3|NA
CASSQTGLNLDTQYF
TGTGCCAGCAGCCAAACGGGACTCAATTTAGATACGCAGTATTTT
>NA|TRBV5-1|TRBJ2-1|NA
CASSFGLGGNEQFF
TGCGCCAGCAGCTTCGGGCTAGGAGGCAATGAGCAGTTCTTC
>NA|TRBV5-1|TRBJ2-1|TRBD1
CASSSSPGQGNNEQFF
TGCGCCAGCAGCTCATCGCCCGGACAGGGCAACAATGAGCAGTTCTTC
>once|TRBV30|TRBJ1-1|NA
CAWSDYTEAFF
TGTGCCTGGAGTGACTACACTGAAGCTTTCTTT
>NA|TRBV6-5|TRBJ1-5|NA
CASSSIDQPQHF
TGTGCCAGCAGCTCCATTGATCAGCCCCAGCATTTT
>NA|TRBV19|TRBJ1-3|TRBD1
CASTSGQGFGNTIYF
TGTGCCAGTACCTCGGGACAGGGGTTTGGAAACACCATATATTTT
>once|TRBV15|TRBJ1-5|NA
CATSSGSSGAVNPQHF
TGTGCCACCAGCAGCGGAAGTTCAGGGGCGGTTAATCCCCAGCATTTT
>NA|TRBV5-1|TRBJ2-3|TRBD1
CASSLEGARSTDTQYF
TGCGCCAGCAGCTTGGAGGGGGCGCGAAGCACAGATACGCAGTATTTT
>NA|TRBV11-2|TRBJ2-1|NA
CASSLRDSSYNEQFF
TGTGCCAGCAGCCTACGTGACAGCTCCTACAATGAGCAGTTCTTC
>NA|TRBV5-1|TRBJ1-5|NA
CASSPGRETAVDQPQHF
TGCGCCAGCAGCCCGGGAAGGGAAACGGCCGTTGATCAGCCCCAGCATTTT
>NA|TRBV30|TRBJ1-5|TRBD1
CAWRPRTGGNQPQHF
TGTGCCTGGAGACCAAGGACAGGGGGAAATCAGCCCCAGCATTTT
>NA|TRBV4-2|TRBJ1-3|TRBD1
CASSQDFTGGAGNTIYF
TGTGCCAGCAGCCAAGACTTCACAGGGGGCGCTGGAAACACCATATATTTT
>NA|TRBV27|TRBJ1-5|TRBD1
CATRDRGSHSNQPQHF
TGTGCCACCAGGGACAGGGGAAGTCATAGCAATCAGCCCCAGCATTTT
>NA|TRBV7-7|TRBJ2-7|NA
CASSPIGSYEQYF
TGTGCCAGCAGCCCTATTGGATCCTACGAGCAGTACTTC
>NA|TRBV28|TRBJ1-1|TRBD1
CASSLTGVGTEAFF
TGTGCCAGCAGTTTGACAGGGGTGGGCACTGAAGCTTTCTTT
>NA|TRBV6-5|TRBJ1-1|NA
CASSRQSMNTEAFF
TGTGCCAGCAGTCGACAGAGCATGAACACTGAAGCTTTCTTT
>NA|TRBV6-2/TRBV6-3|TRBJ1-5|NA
CASSYPGRRSNQPQHF
TGTGCCAGCAGTTACCCGGGCAGACGTAGCAATCAGCCCCAGCATTTT
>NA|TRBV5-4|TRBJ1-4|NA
CASSLDGRGDEKLFF
TGTGCCAGCAGCTTGGACGGCAGGGGAGATGAAAAACTGTTTTTT
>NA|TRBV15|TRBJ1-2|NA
CATSQGSNYGYTF
TGTGCCACCAGTCAGGGGAGTAACTATGGCTACACCTTC
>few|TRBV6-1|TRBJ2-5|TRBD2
CASSEGLAGGRGQETQYF
TGTGCCAGCAGTGAAGGATTAGCGGGAGGCCGGGGCCAAGAGACCCAGTACTTC
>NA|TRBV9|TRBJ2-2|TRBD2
CASSVVLLAGAGELFF
TGTGCCAGCAGCGTAGTATTGCTAGCGGGCGCCGGGGAGCTGTTTTTT